The subject of this entry is one T cell receptor (beta chain). Its antigen is as yet unknown. Germline V gene sequence: CDR1 MNHEY, CDR2 SVGEGT. The CDR3 runs 11 residues. The V gene lost 0 bases and the J gene lost 7 bases, with 4 bases spanning the gap. These data belong to a study of T cell responses to AZD1222 COVID-19 vaccine. General study points: White British donors predominated, females outnumbered males, and clonal diversity was possibly underestimated. Rises in breadth and depth of Spike-specific TCRs came after two AZD1222 doses. Variant regions that are unmutated are reportedly the target of nearly half of spike-specific TCRs.

Method: immunoSEQ multiplex PCR; TCRdb's copy keeps in-frame clones and lacks some. The sample carries approximately 300,000 clones, almost 95% recorded once. Second-dose intervals of approximately 4 or approximately 12 weeks were pooled. V usage is TRBV6-2 or TRBV6-3 and J usage is TRBJ2-7, with D unresolved. This receptor was obtained from an adult who received the AZD1222 COVID-19 vaccine. Sequences were derived from peripheral blood, sampled 28 days after the second AZD1222 dose. The CDR3 protein is CASSYSWEQYF. The DNA for the CDR3 is TGTGCCAGCAGTTACTCTTGGGAGCAGTACTTC.